What follows are 29 T cell receptor beta chains derived from one specimen sequenced in a study of post-analysis software for immune sequencing data. Researchers reported that TCR beta cDNA libraries carried unique molecular identifiers. TCRdb reanalysed the PCR reads using MiXCR and keeps one entry per CDR3 protein. The table records about 540,000 distinct CDR3 sequences, 30% to 40% of them present only once. Findings and caveats of the study: Roughly five TRBV segments were significantly more frequent in patients than in controls. TRBV5-6, TRBV5-1 and TRBV20-1 were among these segments.

Their recognized antigens are unknown. Sequencing was carried out using blood. Receptor source: a girl under 18 with multiple sclerosis.

The gene calls are TRBV5-1 and TRBJ1-2, with a weak D call TRBD1 (6 bases). Germline lookup yields CDR1 SGHRS and CDR2 YFSETQ. The V end lost 0 bases, the J end lost 8 bases, and 11 bases lay between the germline ends. The CDR3 length is 13 residues. CDR3 coding DNA: TGCGCCAGCAGCTTGGACAGGGTTAAGGGCTACACCTTC. Translating gives CASSLDRVKGYTF.

This chain uses TRBV12-3 or TRBV12-4 with TRBJ2-5; possibly TRBD2 for D (5 bases). The CDR3 spans 15 residues. V was clipped by 5 bases and J by 4 bases, with 17 bases between them. The DNA of the CDR3 is TGTGCCAGCAGTCCAAGTTTGGGTGGGAGAGAGACCCAGTACTTC. This translates into CASSPSLGGRETQYF.

The gene calls are TRBV21-1 and TRBJ2-1; the DNA was not compared with TRBD1, the D call given in the table. TRBV21-1 is an annotated pseudogene. This CDR3 contains 16 residues. Written as DNA, the CDR3 is TGTGCCAGCAGCCCGTCCGGGACAAACTCCTACAATGAGCAGTTCTTC. It translates to CASSPSGTNSYNEQFF.

This clonotype has a handful of counts. The V and J genes are TRBV12-3 or TRBV12-4 and TRBJ2-1; D is perhaps TRBD1 (5 bases). V was trimmed by 6 bases and J by 5 bases, leaving 11 bases between them. The CDR3 is made up of 13 amino acids. CDR3 in DNA: TGTGCCAGCAGATCCGGACATGACAATGAGCAGTTCTTC. Translating it yields CASRSGHDNEQFF.

This clonotype was seen more than once but under ten times. The gene calls are TRBV12-3 or TRBV12-4 and TRBJ2-7; D may be TRBD1 (5 bases). V was trimmed by 2 bases and J by 5 bases, leaving 13 bases between them. This CDR3 contains 14 residues. CDR3 bases: TGTGCCAGCAGTTTACCAGGGCCTCGGGACGAGCAGTACTTC. Amino acids: CASSLPGPRDEQYF.

This chain links TRBV29-1 with TRBJ2-1; D might be TRBD2 (5 bases). Trimming stripped 7 bases from V and 6 bases from J, with 19 bases between. This CDR3 region has 14 residues. Germline V gene data show CDR1 as SQVTM and CDR2 as ANQGSEA. The CDR3 DNA is TGCAGCGCCGCCCTAGCCAAATCTATCAATGAGCAGTTCTTC. It encodes CSAALAKSINEQFF.

The chain uses TRBV2 and TRBJ2-5, with 11 nucleotides matching TRBD2. The CDR3 length is 18 residues. V shed 3 bases and J 2 bases; nucleotides not matched to a gene: 11. CDR1 and CDR2 from the germline V gene are SNHLY and FYNNEI. The CDR3 bases are TGTGCCAGCAGTGATTGGGCTAGCGGGGGGACTGCTCAAGAGACCCAGTACTTC. Translating it yields CASSDWASGGTAQETQYF.

This clonotype has a count of ten or more. A read error may account for a junction end that differs from germline. The J gene is TRBJ2-7, the V gene TRBV29-1; TRBD2 is a possible D gene (6 bases). This CDR3 region has 14 residues. Germline CDR1 is SQVTM and CDR2 is ANQGSEA. CDR3 coding DNA: TGCAGCGTCGAAGGCGGGACGGGTTCCTACGAGCAGTACTTC. This gives the protein CSVEGGTGSYEQYF.

This clonotype has a handful of counts. This chain uses TRBV5-1 with TRBJ2-5; perhaps TRBD1 as D (6 bases). The last part of the DNA fits TRBJ2-7 better; the J call may be wrong. The length of the CDR3 is 16 residues. In germline, CDR1 is SGHRS, CDR2 YFSETQ. CDR3 amino acids: CASSGETGSRAYEQYF. The CDR3, as DNA: TGCGCCAGCAGCGGCGAAACAGGGTCGAGGGCCTACGAGCAGTACTTC.

The chain is built from TRBV7-3 and TRBJ2-1, with 12 nucleotides matching TRBD2. The CDR3 totals 17 residues. The germline CDR1 and CDR2 sequences are SGHTA and FQGTGA. Trimming took 2 bases from V and 4 from J; bases not matched to a gene: 6. CDR3 amino acids: CASSLPSTSGGYNEQFF. The CDR3 nucleotides are TGTGCCAGCAGCTTACCCTCAACTAGCGGGGGGTACAATGAGCAGTTCTTC.

This clonotype was picked up a small number of times. The chain couples TRBV5-1 to TRBJ2-7; TRBD1 or TRBD2 may be the D gene (6 bases each). V was trimmed by 5 bases and J by 3 bases, leaving 12 bases between them. The germline CDR1 and CDR2 sequences are SGHRS and YFSETQ. The CDR3 extends over 13 amino acids. The CDR3 sequence is CASREGGGYEQYF. The CDR3 DNA reads as TGCGCCAGCAGGGAGGGGGGAGGCTACGAGCAGTACTTC. The full variable domain, completed using reference TRBV5-1 and TRBJ2-7, is KAGVTQTPRYLIKTRGQQVTLSCSPISGHRSVSWYQQTPGQGLQFLFEYFSETQRNKGNFPGRFSGRQFSNSRSEMNVSTLELGDSALYLCASREGGGYEQYFGPGTRLTVT.

This rearrangement joins TRBV20-1 to TRBJ1-1; TRBD1 aligns across 7 bases. CDR1 and CDR2 from the germline V gene are DFQATT and SNEGSKA (reference sequence). CDR3 length: 14 amino acids. With 3 bases clipped from V and 6 bases from J, the junction kept 10 bases outside the gene matches. The CDR3 coding sequence is TGCAGTGCTAGGTCTTGGACAGGCCTACCTGAAGCTTTCTTT. The encoded protein is CSARSWTGLPEAFF.

The V gene is TRBV4-2, the J gene TRBJ2-5, with no clear D. The CDR3 is made up of 18 amino acids. Deletions cut 1 base from V and 0 bases from J, with 18 bases between. Germline V lookup: CDR1 LGHNA, CDR2 YNFKEQ. CDR3 sequence (DNA): TGTGCCAGCAGCCAAGGGAAAGGGTTCAATGTAAACCAAGAGACCCAGTACTTC. Translated: CASSQGKGFNVNQETQYF.

This clonotype was observed a handful of times. Here the CDR3 reads CSASEQGGSTDTQYF. CDR3 sequence (DNA): TGCAGTGCCAGTGAGCAGGGGGGGAGCACAGATACGCAGTATTTT. The chain uses TRBV20-1 and TRBJ2-3; D may match TRBD1 or TRBD2 (7 bases each). Germline V lookup: CDR1 DFQATT, CDR2 SNEGSKA (reference sequence). V lost 6 bases to trimming and J lost 0 bases, with 16 bases between them. The CDR3 length is 15 residues.

The DNA of the CDR3 is TGTGCCAGCAGTGCGCGGGGGCGCTCCTACAATGAGCAGTTCTTC. Its translation is CASSARGRSYNEQFF. The J gene is TRBJ2-1, the V gene TRBV25-1; perhaps TRBD2 as D (7 bases). The CDR3 is 15 amino acids. The germline gives CDR1 MGHDK, CDR2 SYGVNS. The V gene lost 4 bases and the J gene lost 0 bases, with 10 bases spanning the gap.

The chain joins TRBV7-9 to TRBJ2-5; 7 bases agree with TRBD1. The V gene's germline CDR1 is SEHNR and CDR2 FQNEAQ (reference sequence). Losses at the gene ends were 3 bases for V and 5 bases for J; bases not matched to a gene: 6. The CDR3 runs to 14 residues. This chain's CDR3 is CASSFDRAEETQYF. CDR3 bases: TGTGCCAGCAGCTTTGACAGGGCGGAGGAGACCCAGTACTTC. The variable domain in full, with the rest retrieved from reference TRBV7-9 and TRBJ2-5, is DTGVSQNPRHKITKRGQNVTFRCDPISEHNRLYWYRQTLGQGPEFLTYFQNEAQLEKSRLLSDRFSAERPKGSFSTLEIQRTEQGDSAMYLCASSFDRAEETQYFGPGTRLLVL.

The chain recombines TRBV14 with TRBJ2-4; no clear D. The end of the DNA aligns better with TRBJ2-5, so the J call may be wrong. The CDR3 spans 13 residues. Germline assignment: CDR1 SGHDN and CDR2 FVKESK. CDR3 amino acids: CASGPLDQETQYF. CDR3 coding DNA: TGTGCCAGCGGCCCCCTCGACCAAGAGACCCAGTACTTC.

The V and J genes are TRBV5-1 and TRBJ2-3; tentative D call: TRBD1 (5 bases). CDR3 length equals 15 residues. V lost 7 bases and J 1 base, leaving 16 bases between the germline ends. Per germline, CDR1 SGHRS and CDR2 YFSETQ. In nucleotides, the CDR3 is TGCGCCAGCGGCCCGGAAGGACACCGCACAGATACGCAGTATTTT. It encodes CASGPEGHRTDTQYF.

CDR3 region: CSVEENIQYF. The CDR3 DNA is TGCAGCGTTGAGGAAAACATTCAGTACTTC. The chain has TRBV29-1 and TRBJ2-4; unclear D gene. Trimming shortened V by 3 bases and J by 5 bases, and 2 bases separated the two germline ends. There are 10 residues in the CDR3. Germline lookup yields CDR1 SQVTM and CDR2 ANQGSEA.

The table lists this clonotype with a count of one. This chain uses TRBV5-1 with TRBJ2-1; 8 bases are shared with TRBD1. The CDR3 extends over 18 amino acids. In germline, CDR1 is SGHRS, CDR2 YFSETQ. The ends lost 4 bases at V and 0 bases at J; junction bases unmatched: 12. The CDR3: CASSPVGQGLSSYNEQFF. In DNA, the CDR3 is TGCGCCAGCAGCCCCGTCGGACAGGGTTTAAGCTCCTACAATGAGCAGTTCTTC. The full variable domain, its missing parts supplied by reference TRBV5-1 and TRBJ2-1, is KAGVTQTPRYLIKTRGQQVTLSCSPISGHRSVSWYQQTPGQGLQFLFEYFSETQRNKGNFPGRFSGRQFSNSRSEMNVSTLELGDSALYLCASSPVGQGLSSYNEQFFGPGTRLTVL.

V is TRBV12-3 or TRBV12-4 and J is TRBJ2-7; 9 bases align to TRBD2. The CDR3 covers 16 residues. Trimming at V came to 0 bases and at J to 3 bases, leaving 6 bases not matched to a gene. The CDR3 is CASSLAAASGDYEQYF. CDR3 sequence (DNA): TGTGCCAGCAGTTTAGCGGCGGCTAGCGGGGACTACGAGCAGTACTTC.

This clonotype was counted only a few times. The genes are TRBV10-3 and TRBJ1-4; 7 bases are a match to TRBD1. The CDR3 sequence is 14 residues long. Germline values: CDR1 ENHRY, CDR2 SYGVKD. Trimming at V came to 6 bases and at J to 8 bases, leaving 9 bases not matched to a gene. CDR3 bases: TGTGCCATCAGCAGCAAACAGGGGATGGAAAAACTGTTTTTT. Amino acid sequence: CAISSKQGMEKLFF.

This rearrangement joins TRBV12-3 or TRBV12-4 to TRBJ2-2, with D maybe TRBD1 (6 bases). This CDR3 comprises 14 residues. V was shortened by 6 bases and J by 6 bases, with 14 bases between the two germline ends. Written as DNA, the CDR3 is TGTGCCAGCAGCCAAAACAGGGACCCCGGGGAGCTGTTTTTT. It yields the protein CASSQNRDPGELFF.

The chain combines TRBV3-1 with TRBJ2-7; D remains unclear. The CDR3 extends over 14 amino acids. From germline, CDR1 is LGHDT and CDR2 YNNKEL (reference sequence). Trimming stripped 0 bases from V and 10 bases from J, with 16 bases between. CDR3 protein: CASSQDLPSRAQYF. The CDR3 DNA follows: TGTGCCAGCAGCCAAGATCTGCCCAGTAGGGCCCAGTACTTC.

This clonotype was picked up a small number of times. The rearrangement links TRBV6-6 to TRBJ1-1; a possible D gene is TRBD1 (5 bases). CDR3 length: 14 residues. V was pared by 4 bases and J by 7 bases, with 16 bases between. The germline V gene has CDR1 MNHNY and CDR2 SVGAGI (reference sequence). This chain's CDR3 is CASSCSQGVDEAFF. The CDR3 DNA sequence: TGTGCCAGCAGTTGCAGTCAGGGTGTGGATGAAGCTTTCTTT.

V is TRBV29-1 and J is TRBJ2-3; 7 bases line up with TRBD1. Trimming removed 7 bases from V and 5 bases from J; junction bases left unmatched: 6. Per germline, CDR1 SQVTM and CDR2 ANQGSEA. The CDR3 totals 12 residues. The CDR3 DNA sequence: TGCAGCGCCACAGGGGCCATAGATACGCAGTATTTT. Translated: CSATGAIDTQYF.

V and J are TRBV7-6 and TRBJ1-1; D remains ambiguous. Deletions cut 1 base from V and 0 bases from J, with 9 bases between. CDR3 length: 15 residues. CDR1 is SGHVS, CDR2 FNYEAQ, per germline. The CDR3 protein is CASSLGGGLNTEAFF. The CDR3 DNA follows: TGTGCCAGCAGCTTAGGCGGCGGGTTGAACACTGAAGCTTTCTTT.

This clonotype was detected a few times. The chain recombines TRBV10-3 with TRBJ1-1; no definite D call. The CDR3 has 16 residues. Germline CDR1 is ENHRY and CDR2 is SYGVKD. V was clipped by 0 bases and J by 3 bases, with 14 bases between them. CDR3 in DNA: TGTGCCATCAGTGAGTCTATCGGTTCGAGGGACACTGAAGCTTTCTTT. Amino acids: CAISESIGSRDTEAFF.

This clonotype has just a few counts. The rearrangement joins TRBV9 to TRBJ2-7, with D possibly being TRBD2 (6 bases). The CDR3 runs to 13 residues. CDR1 is SGDLS and CDR2 is YYNGEE in the germline V gene. V lost 6 bases to trimming and J lost 5 bases, with 15 bases between them. CDR3 region: CASTPGGRDEQYF. CDR3 DNA: TGTGCCAGCACCCCCGGGGGTCGGGACGAGCAGTACTTC.